Listed here is a single T cell receptor beta chain. The sample belongs to a study of blood T cell repertoires in COVID-19. As for the study in general: Whether acute or convalescent, the COVID-19 samples came from the United States, Italy and Spain.

Original processing notes: The authors estimated nucleated cell counts from reference gene primer amplification. Repertoires were generated with immunoSEQ multiplex PCR, while TCRdb's copy carries only in-frame clones and drops some. That table is the source of V, J and clone size, and D and trimming were worked out from the DNA. The data show over 150,000 clones, around 80% seen once. CDR1 and CDR2 (germline): MGHRA, YSYEKL. This CDR3 contains 15 residues. V shed 1 base and J shed 12 bases, with 18 bases lying between them. Sequencing input: peripheral blood. The genes are TRBV4-1 and TRBJ1-4; TRBD1 is a possible D gene (5 bases). The sequence derives from a human donor in a cohort sampled during active COVID-19. CDR3 coding DNA: TGCGCCAGCAGCCAAGGTGGTTGGAGGGGATTGGAACTGTTTTTT. Translated, it gives CASSQGGWRGLELFF.